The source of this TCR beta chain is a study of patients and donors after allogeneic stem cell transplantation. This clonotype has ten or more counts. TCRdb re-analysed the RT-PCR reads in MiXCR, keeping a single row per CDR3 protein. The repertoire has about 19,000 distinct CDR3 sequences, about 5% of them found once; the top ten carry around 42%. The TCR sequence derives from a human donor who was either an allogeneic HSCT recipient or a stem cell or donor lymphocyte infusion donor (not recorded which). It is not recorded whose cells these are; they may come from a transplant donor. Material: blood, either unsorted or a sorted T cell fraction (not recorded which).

CDR3 in amino acids: CASSLWGAGGKNIQYF. In DNA, the CDR3 is TGTGCCAGCAGTTTATGGGGAGCGGGAGGGAAAAACATTCAGTACTTC. The chain has TRBV28 and TRBJ2-4; 10 nucleotides agree with TRBD2. The CDR3 loop spans 16 amino acids. Trimming removed 0 bases from V and 4 bases from J; junction bases left unmatched: 3. Per germline, CDR1 MDHEN and CDR2 SYDVKM.